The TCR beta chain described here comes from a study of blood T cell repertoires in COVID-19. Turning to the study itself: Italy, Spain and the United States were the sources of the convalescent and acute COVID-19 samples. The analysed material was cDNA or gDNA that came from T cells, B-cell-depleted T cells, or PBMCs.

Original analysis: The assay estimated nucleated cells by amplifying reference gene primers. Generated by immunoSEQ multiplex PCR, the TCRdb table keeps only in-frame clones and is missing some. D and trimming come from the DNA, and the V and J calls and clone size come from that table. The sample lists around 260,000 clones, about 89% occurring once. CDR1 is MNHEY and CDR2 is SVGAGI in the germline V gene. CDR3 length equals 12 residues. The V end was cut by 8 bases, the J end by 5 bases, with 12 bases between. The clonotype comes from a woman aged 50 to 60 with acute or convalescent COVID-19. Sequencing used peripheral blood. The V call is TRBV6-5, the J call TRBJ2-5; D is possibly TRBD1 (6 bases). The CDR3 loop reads CASRTVGETQYF. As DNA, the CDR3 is TGTGCCAGCCGGACAGTCGGGGAGACCCAGTACTTC.